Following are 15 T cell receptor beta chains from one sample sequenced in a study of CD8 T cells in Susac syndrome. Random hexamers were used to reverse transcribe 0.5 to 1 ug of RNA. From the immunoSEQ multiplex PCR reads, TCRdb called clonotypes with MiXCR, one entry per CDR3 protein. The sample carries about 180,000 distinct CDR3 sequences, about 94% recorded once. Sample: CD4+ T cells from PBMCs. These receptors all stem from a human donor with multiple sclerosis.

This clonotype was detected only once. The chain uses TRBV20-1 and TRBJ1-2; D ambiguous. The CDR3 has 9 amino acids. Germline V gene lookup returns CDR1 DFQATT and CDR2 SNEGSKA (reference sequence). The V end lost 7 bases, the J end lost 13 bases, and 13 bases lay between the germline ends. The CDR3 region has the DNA TGCAGTGTTCGTGATATGAGCACCTTC. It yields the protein CSVRDMSTF.

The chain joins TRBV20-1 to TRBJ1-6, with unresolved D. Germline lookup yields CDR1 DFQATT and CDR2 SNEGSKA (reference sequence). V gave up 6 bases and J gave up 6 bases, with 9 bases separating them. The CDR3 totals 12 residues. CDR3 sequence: CSASAGNSPLHF. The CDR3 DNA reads TGCAGTGCCTCCGCCGGTAATTCACCCCTCCACTTT.

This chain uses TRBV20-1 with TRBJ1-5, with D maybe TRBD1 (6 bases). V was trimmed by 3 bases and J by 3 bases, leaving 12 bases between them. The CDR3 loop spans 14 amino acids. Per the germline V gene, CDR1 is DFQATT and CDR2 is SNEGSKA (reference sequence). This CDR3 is CSASRGGDNQPQHF. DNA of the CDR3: TGCAGTGCTAGTCGAGGGGGGGACAATCAGCCCCAGCATTTT.

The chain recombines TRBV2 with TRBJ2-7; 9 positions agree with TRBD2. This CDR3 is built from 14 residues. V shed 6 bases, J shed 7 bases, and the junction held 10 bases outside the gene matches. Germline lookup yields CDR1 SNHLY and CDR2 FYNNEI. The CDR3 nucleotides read TGTGCCAGCAGCGGCGGGGGGGCGCTAATAGAGCAGTACTTC. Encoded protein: CASSGGGALIEQYF.

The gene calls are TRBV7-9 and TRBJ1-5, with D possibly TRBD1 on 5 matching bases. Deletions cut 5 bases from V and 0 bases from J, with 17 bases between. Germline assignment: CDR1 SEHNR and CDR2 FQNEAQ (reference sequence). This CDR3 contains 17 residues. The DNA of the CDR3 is TGTGCCAGCAGCCCGGGGGGAGGCAGGGCTAGCAATCAGCCCCAGCATTTT. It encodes CASSPGGGRASNQPQHF.

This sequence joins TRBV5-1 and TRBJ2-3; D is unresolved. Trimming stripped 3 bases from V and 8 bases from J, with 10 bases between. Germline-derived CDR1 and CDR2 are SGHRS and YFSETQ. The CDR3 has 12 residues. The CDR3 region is CASSSRTFTQYF. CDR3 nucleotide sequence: TGCGCCAGCAGCTCCCGGACGTTTACGCAGTATTTT.

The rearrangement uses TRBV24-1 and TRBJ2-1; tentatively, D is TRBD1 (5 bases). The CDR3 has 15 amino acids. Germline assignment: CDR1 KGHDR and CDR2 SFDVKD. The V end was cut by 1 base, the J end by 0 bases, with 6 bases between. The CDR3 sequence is CATSDFDSSYNEQFF. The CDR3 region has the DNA TGTGCCACCAGTGATTTCGACAGCTCCTACAATGAGCAGTTCTTC.

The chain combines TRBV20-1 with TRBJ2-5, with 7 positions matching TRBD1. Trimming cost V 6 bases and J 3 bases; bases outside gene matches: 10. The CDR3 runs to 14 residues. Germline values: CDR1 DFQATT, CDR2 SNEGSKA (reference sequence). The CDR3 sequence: CSAETGTVKETQYF. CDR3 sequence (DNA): TGCAGTGCGGAGACCGGGACAGTCAAAGAGACCCAGTACTTC.

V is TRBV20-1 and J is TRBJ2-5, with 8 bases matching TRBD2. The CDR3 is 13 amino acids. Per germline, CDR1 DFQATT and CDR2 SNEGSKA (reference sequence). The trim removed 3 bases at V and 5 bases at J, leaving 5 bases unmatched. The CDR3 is CSASRGGRETQYF. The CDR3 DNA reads TGCAGTGCTAGCCGGGGGGGACGGGAGACCCAGTACTTC.

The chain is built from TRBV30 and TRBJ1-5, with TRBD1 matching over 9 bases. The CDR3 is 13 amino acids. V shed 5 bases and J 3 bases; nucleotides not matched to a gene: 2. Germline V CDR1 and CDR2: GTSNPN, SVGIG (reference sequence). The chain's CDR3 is CAWGQGPNQPQHF. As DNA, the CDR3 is TGTGCCTGGGGACAGGGGCCCAATCAGCCCCAGCATTTT.

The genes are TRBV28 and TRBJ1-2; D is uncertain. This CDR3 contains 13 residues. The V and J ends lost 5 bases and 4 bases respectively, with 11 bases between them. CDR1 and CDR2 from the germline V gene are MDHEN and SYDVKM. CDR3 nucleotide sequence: TGTGCCAGCAGTCGACGACACCTCTATGGCTACACCTTC. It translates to CASSRRHLYGYTF.

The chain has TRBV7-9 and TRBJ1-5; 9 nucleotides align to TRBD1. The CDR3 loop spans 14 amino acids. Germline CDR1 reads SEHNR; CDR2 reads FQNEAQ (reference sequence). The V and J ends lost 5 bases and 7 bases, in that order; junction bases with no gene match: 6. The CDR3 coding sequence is TGTGCCAGCAGCCGGGACAGGGCGGACCAGCCCCAGCATTTT. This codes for CASSRDRADQPQHF.

CDR3 in DNA: TGCAGTGCTAGATTTTCCGGGGGGGCGACAGATACGCAGTATTTT. Amino acids: CSARFSGGATDTQYF. The chain carries TRBV20-1 and TRBJ2-3; 8 bases line up with TRBD2. The germline CDR1 and CDR2 sequences are DFQATT and SNEGSKA (reference sequence). The CDR3 contains 15 residues. After removal of 2 bases from V and 3 bases from J, the junction contained 7 bases not matched to a gene.

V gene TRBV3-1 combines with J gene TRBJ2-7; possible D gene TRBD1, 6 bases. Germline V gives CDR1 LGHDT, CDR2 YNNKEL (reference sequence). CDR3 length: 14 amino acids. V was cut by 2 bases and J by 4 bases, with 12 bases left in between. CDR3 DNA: TGTGCCAGCAGCCAACCCGGGACACCATACGAGCAGTACTTC. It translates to CASSQPGTPYEQYF.

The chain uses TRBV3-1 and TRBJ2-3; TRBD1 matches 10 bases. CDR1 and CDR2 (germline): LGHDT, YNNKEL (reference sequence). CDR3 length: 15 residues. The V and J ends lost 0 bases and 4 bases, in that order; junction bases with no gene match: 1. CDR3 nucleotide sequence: TGTGCCAGCAGCCAAGAGGGGACAGGGGCAGATACGCAGTATTTT. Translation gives CASSQEGTGADTQYF.